This T cell receptor (beta chain) was found in a study of blood T cell repertoires in COVID-19. Only in-frame clones appear in the TCRdb table, and some are missing; sequencing was by immunoSEQ multiplex PCR. The sample lists about 290,000 clones, roughly 90% occurring once. The CDR3 length is 15 residues. V lost 0 bases to trimming and J lost 3 bases; unmatched junction nucleotides: 5. The germline CDR1 and CDR2 sequences are SGDLS and YYNGEE. The receptor was isolated from a woman in her 40s who had recovered from COVID-19. The rearrangement uses TRBV9 and TRBJ2-7; 8 bases line up with TRBD2. Sequencing was done on a sample of peripheral blood. This CDR3 reads CASSVDGRADYEQYF. The CDR3 DNA sequence: TGTGCCAGCAGCGTAGACGGGAGGGCAGACTACGAGCAGTACTTC.